The 20 T cell receptor beta chains listed next were all sequenced from one sample in a study of response to subunit inactivated influenza vaccine. TCRdb re-called the RT-PCR reads with MiXCR, one entry per CDR3 protein. The sample holds about 500,000 distinct CDR3 sequences, 10% to 15% seen once. Sample: PBMCs from blood, taken more than 35 days after vaccination. These receptors all come from a man in his fifties or sixties who received an inactivated influenza vaccine.

Ten or more counts support this clonotype. The gene calls are TRBV7-2 and TRBJ2-1, with 8 bases that match TRBD2. Germline CDR1 reads SGHTA; CDR2 reads FQGNSA. The CDR3 runs 15 residues. Trimming removed 2 bases from V and 9 bases from J; junction bases left unmatched: 9. CDR3 protein: CASSLLLAEGGEQFF. CDR3 in DNA: TGTGCCAGCAGCTTATTACTAGCGGAGGGGGGTGAGCAGTTCTTC.

In this sample, this clonotype turned up many times. The CDR3 region has the DNA TGCAGCGCCGGGGGGGGGACAGGGGCGCACGAGCAGTACTTC. Encoded protein: CSAGGGTGAHEQYF. V and J are TRBV29-1 and TRBJ2-7, with TRBD1 identical over 10 bases. The CDR3 loop spans 14 amino acids. The ends lost 7 bases at V and 5 bases at J; junction bases unmatched: 11. The V gene's germline CDR1 is SQVTM and CDR2 ANQGSEA.

This chain links TRBV18 with TRBJ1-6; D possibly corresponds to TRBD1 (5 bases). Looked up from germline, CDR1 is KGHSH and CDR2 is LQKENI. V was trimmed by 4 bases and J by 8 bases, leaving 12 bases between them. The CDR3 is 14 amino acids. The CDR3 coding sequence is TGTGCCAGCTCACTCCGGGACGAGGATTCACCCCTCCACTTT. It translates to CASSLRDEDSPLHF.

This clonotype came up a few times. The chain combines TRBV12-3 or TRBV12-4 with TRBJ1-6; 7 bases align to TRBD1. CDR3 size: 14 residues. Trimming removed 7 bases from V and 7 bases from J; junction bases left unmatched: 7. CDR3 DNA: TGTGCCAGCACCAGACAGGGTGTCAATTCACCCCTCCACTTT. It yields the protein CASTRQGVNSPLHF.

This clonotype was found a few times. The V call is TRBV5-1, the J call TRBJ1-6; tentatively, D is TRBD1 (6 bases). The germline V gene encodes CDR1 SGHRS and CDR2 YFSETQ. The length of the CDR3 is 14 residues. Trimming shortened V by 0 bases and J by 9 bases, and 10 bases separated the two germline ends. CDR3 nucleotide sequence: TGCGCCAGCAGCTTGGACAGGGTCAGTTCACCCCTCCACTTT. This codes for CASSLDRVSSPLHF.

The chain has TRBV5-1 and TRBJ1-1, with D hard to call. CDR3 length equals 13 residues. Trimming took off 5 bases at V and 1 base at J, with 9 bases between the two ends. Germline CDR1 is SGHRS and CDR2 is YFSETQ. CDR3 coding DNA: TGCGCCAGCAGGGGAAATTCGAACACTGAAGCTTTCTTT. Encoded protein: CASRGNSNTEAFF.

There are many counts of this clonotype. The CDR3 spells CASSFGGHIYEQYF. CDR3 coding DNA: TGTGCCAGCAGTTTCGGGGGACACATTTACGAGCAGTACTTC. This chain uses TRBV12-3 or TRBV12-4 with TRBJ2-7; D is tentatively TRBD1 or TRBD2 (6 bases each). CDR3 length: 14 residues. V lost 3 bases to trimming and J lost 4 bases, with 13 bases between them.

The chain employs TRBV29-1 and TRBJ2-3; TRBD2 matches at 9 bases. Germline CDR1 reads SQVTM; CDR2 reads ANQGSEA. The CDR3 is 13 amino acids. Trimming took 6 bases from V and 2 from J; bases not matched to a gene: 3. The CDR3 coding sequence is TGCAGCGTGAGCGGGAGGACCACAGATACGCAGTATTTT. Protein product: CSVSGRTTDTQYF.

The CDR3 loop is CASSFGQGGSNQPQHF. Written as DNA, the CDR3 is TGTGCCAGCAGCTTTGGACAGGGAGGAAGCAATCAGCCCCAGCATTTT. The rearrangement uses TRBV7-2 and TRBJ1-5; 8 bases align to TRBD1. CDR1 is SGHTA and CDR2 is FQGNSA in the germline V gene. J lost 1 base, V lost 3 bases, and 5 bases had no gene match. This CDR3 region has 16 residues.

The rearrangement uses TRBV28 and TRBJ2-3, with TRBD1 matching over 7 bases. The CDR3 runs 16 residues. With V trimmed by 6 bases and J by 2 bases, 11 bases remained unmatched. CDR1 is MDHEN and CDR2 is SYDVKM in the germline V gene. CDR3 amino acids: CASSLMGQKITDTQYF. For the CDR3, the DNA is TGTGCCAGCAGCCTAATGGGACAGAAGATCACAGATACGCAGTATTTT.

This clonotype was seen a handful of times. The chain links TRBV20-1 to TRBJ1-6; 9 nucleotides agree with TRBD1. Germline V gene lookup returns CDR1 DFQATT and CDR2 SNEGSKA (reference sequence). Trimming removed 2 bases from V and 8 bases from J; junction bases left unmatched: 4. The CDR3 consists of 14 residues. The CDR3 here is CSARIGTGHSPLHF. The CDR3 nucleotides are TGCAGTGCTAGAATTGGGACAGGGCATTCACCCCTCCACTTT.

This clonotype was recorded a few times. The chain carries TRBV20-1 and TRBJ2-7, with TRBD2 identical over 10 bases. This CDR3 is 15 amino acids long. Germline lookup yields CDR1 DFQATT and CDR2 SNEGSKA (reference sequence). The J segment lost 0 bases and the V segment lost 0 bases, leaving 2 bases of the junction unmatched. The DNA for the CDR3 is TGCAGTGCTAGAGACCCTAGCGGGAGCTCCTACGAGCAGTACTTC. Protein: CSARDPSGSSYEQYF.

The V and J genes are TRBV2 and TRBJ1-5; tentative D call: TRBD1 (6 bases). This CDR3 contains 13 residues. Germline CDR1 and CDR2: SNHLY and FYNNEI. Deletions cut 3 bases from V and 9 bases from J, with 12 bases between. The CDR3 sequence is CASSEQGPSPQHF. CDR3 bases: TGTGCCAGCAGTGAGCAGGGGCCCTCGCCCCAGCATTTT.

The chain recombines TRBV10-3 with TRBJ2-1, with D perhaps TRBD2 (5 bases). Germline CDR1 is ENHRY and CDR2 is SYGVKD. This CDR3 comprises 16 residues. V was cut by 1 base and J by 8 bases, with 18 bases left in between. For the CDR3, the DNA is TGTGCCATCAGTGAGTTCGGGGAACGGGCCTCCGATGAGCAGTTCTTC. Translation: CAISEFGERASDEQFF.

V gene TRBV14 combines with J gene TRBJ2-5; D gene ambiguous. The CDR3 has 15 residues. V was clipped by 1 base and J by 7 bases, with 16 bases between them. CDR1 is SGHDN and CDR2 is FVKESK in the germline V gene. CDR3 nucleotides: TGTGCCAGCAGCCAAGTTTCGGCAGTATATGGGACCCAGTACTTC. It translates to CASSQVSAVYGTQYF.

The rearrangement joins TRBV2 to TRBJ1-1; TRBD1 matches 7 bases. The V gene's germline CDR1 is SNHLY and CDR2 FYNNEI. The CDR3 spans 14 residues. Trimming cost V 7 bases and J 0 bases; bases outside gene matches: 5. The CDR3 region has the DNA TGTGCCAGCACAGGGGACAGCCTGAACACTGAAGCTTTCTTT. Translating it yields CASTGDSLNTEAFF.

Note on this clonotype: A junction boundary mismatches the germline segment, possibly from a read error. The V call is TRBV15, the J call TRBJ2-7; D is perhaps TRBD1 (6 bases). The length of the CDR3 is 17 residues. CDR1 and CDR2 from the germline V gene are LNHNV and YYDKDF (reference sequence). The CDR3 region is CAISMPGHSVYSYEQYF. CDR3 bases: TGTGCCATCAGCATGCCGGGACACTCCGTTTATTCCTACGAGCAGTACTTC.

This chain joins TRBV5-6 and TRBJ1-2; the match to TRBD1 covers 7 bases. The CDR3 runs to 16 residues. Germline CDR1 is SGHDT and CDR2 is YYEEEE. Trimming took 2 bases from V and 4 from J; bases not matched to a gene: 11. This CDR3 is CASSFRGRGLIYGYTF. CDR3 in DNA: TGTGCCAGCAGCTTCCGCGGGAGGGGGCTGATCTATGGCTACACCTTC.

This clonotype was observed a handful of times. The chain has TRBV7-2 and TRBJ2-7; D remains ambiguous. Germline values: CDR1 SGHTA, CDR2 FQGNSA. V lost 5 bases, J lost 2 bases, and 10 bases lay in between. The CDR3 has 13 amino acids. The CDR3 DNA sequence: TGTGCCAGCAGCGTTACAGTTGCCTACGAGCAGTACTTC. It yields the protein CASSVTVAYEQYF.

The V and J genes are TRBV2 and TRBJ2-7; D may be TRBD1 (5 bases). The CDR3 spans 14 residues. V lost 7 bases, J lost 1 base, and 14 bases lay in between. Germline V gene sequence: CDR1 SNHLY, CDR2 FYNNEI. This CDR3 reads CASMYQGISYEQYF. The DNA for the CDR3 is TGTGCCAGCATGTATCAGGGTATATCCTACGAGCAGTACTTC. Together with reference TRBV2 and TRBJ2-7, the CDR3 gives the full variable domain: EPEVTQTPSHQVTQMGQEVILRCVPISNHLYFYWYRQILGQKVEFLVSFYNNEISEKSEIFDDQFSVERPDGSNFTLKIRSTKLEDSAMYFCASMYQGISYEQYFGPGTRLTVT.